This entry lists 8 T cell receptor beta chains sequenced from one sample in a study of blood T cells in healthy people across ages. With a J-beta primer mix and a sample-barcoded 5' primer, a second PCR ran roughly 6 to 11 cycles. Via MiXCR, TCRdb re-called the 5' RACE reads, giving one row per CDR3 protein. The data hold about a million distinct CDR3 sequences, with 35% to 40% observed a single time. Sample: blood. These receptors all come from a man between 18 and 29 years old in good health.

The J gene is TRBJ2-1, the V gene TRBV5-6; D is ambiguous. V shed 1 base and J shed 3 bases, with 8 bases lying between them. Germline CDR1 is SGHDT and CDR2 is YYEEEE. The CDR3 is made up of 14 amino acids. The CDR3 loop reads CASSLQAVYNEQFF. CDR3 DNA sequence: TGTGCCAGCAGCTTGCAAGCAGTCTACAATGAGCAGTTCTTC.

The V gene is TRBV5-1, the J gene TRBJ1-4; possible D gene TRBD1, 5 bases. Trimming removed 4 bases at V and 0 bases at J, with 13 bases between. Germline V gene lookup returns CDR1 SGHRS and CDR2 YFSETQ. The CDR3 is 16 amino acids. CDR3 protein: CASSAETESTNEKLFF. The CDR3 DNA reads TGCGCCAGCAGCGCCGAGACAGAATCAACTAATGAAAAACTGTTTTTT.

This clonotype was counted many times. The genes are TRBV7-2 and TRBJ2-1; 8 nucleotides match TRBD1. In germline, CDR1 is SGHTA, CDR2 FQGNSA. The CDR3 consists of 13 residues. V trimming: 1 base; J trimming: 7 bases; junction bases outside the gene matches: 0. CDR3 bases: TGTGCCAGCAGCTTAGGGGACAGGAATGAGCAGTTCTTC. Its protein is CASSLGDRNEQFF. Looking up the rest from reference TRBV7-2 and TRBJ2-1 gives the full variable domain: GAGVSQSPSNKVTEKGKDVELRCDPISGHTALYWYRQSLGQGLEFLIYFQGNSAPDKSGLPSDRFSAERTGGSVSTLTIQRTQQEDSAVYLCASSLGDRNEQFFGPGTRLTVL.

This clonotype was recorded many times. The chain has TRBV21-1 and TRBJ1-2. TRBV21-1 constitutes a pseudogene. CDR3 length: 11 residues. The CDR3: CASSKGFGYTF. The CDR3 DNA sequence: TGTGCCAGCAGCAAAGGGTTTGGCTACACCTTC.

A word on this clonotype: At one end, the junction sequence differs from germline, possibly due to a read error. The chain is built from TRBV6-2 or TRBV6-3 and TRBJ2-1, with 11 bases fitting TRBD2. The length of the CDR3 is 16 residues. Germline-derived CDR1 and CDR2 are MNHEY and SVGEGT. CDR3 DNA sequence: TGTGCCGGCAGTCTTAGCGGGGGGGCCACCTACAATGAGCAGTTCTTC. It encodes CAGSLSGGATYNEQFF.

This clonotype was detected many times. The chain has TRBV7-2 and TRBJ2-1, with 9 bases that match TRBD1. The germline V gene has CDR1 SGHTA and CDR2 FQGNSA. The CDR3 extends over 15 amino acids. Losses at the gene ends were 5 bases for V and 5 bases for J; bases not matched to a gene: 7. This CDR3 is CASSLGTGYNNEQFF. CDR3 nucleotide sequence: TGTGCCAGCAGCCTTGGGACAGGGTATAACAATGAGCAGTTCTTC.

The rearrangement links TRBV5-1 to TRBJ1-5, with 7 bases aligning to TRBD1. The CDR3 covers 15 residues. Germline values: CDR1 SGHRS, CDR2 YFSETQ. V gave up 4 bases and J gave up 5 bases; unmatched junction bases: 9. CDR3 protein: CASSPQGGRDQPQHF. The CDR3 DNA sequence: TGCGCCAGCAGCCCGCAGGGGGGACGAGATCAGCCCCAGCATTTT.

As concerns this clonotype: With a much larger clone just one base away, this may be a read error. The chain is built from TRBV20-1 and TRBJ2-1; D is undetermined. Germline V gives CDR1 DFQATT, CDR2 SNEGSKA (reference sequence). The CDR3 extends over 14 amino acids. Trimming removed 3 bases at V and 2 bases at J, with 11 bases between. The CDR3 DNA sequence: TGCAGTGCTAGCTCCCGACTCGCCTACAATGAGCAGTTCTTC. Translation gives CSASSRLAYNEQFF.